The 15 T cell receptor beta chains reported below all come from one sample, sequenced in a study of T cell responses to AZD1222 COVID-19 vaccine. Method: immunoSEQ multiplex PCR; TCRdb's copy keeps in-frame clones and lacks some. This table has some 48,000 clones, approximately 83% appearing once. Source: peripheral blood, taken 28 days after the second AZD1222 dose. These receptors were collected from an adult who received the AZD1222 COVID-19 vaccine.

This chain links TRBV28 with TRBJ1-6, with 8 nucleotides matching TRBD1. The germline V gene encodes CDR1 MDHEN and CDR2 SYDVKM. The CDR3 runs 16 residues. The J segment lost 9 bases and the V segment lost 5 bases, leaving 12 bases of the junction unmatched. The chain's CDR3 is CASSLGTGRYGSPLHF. The DNA for the CDR3 is TGTGCCAGCAGTCTGGGGACAGGTCGTTACGGTTCACCCCTCCACTTT.

To note about this clone: The sample holds other DNA sequences that translate to the same CDR3. The rearrangement joins TRBV5-4 to TRBJ2-7, with D possibly matching TRBD2 (6 bases). The ends were cut back, 4 bases at V and 0 bases at J, with 8 bases in the middle. CDR3 size: 13 residues. Looked up from germline, CDR1 is SGHNT and CDR2 is YYREEE (reference sequence). The CDR3 DNA is TGTGCCAGCAGCCCCGGGAGCTCCTACGAGCAGTACTTC. Translated: CASSPGSSYEQYF. The complete variable domain, with remaining parts taken from reference TRBV5-4 and TRBJ2-7, reads ETGVTQSPTHLIKTRGQQVTLRCSSQSGHNTVSWYQQALGQGPQFIFQYYREEENGRGNFPPRFSGLQFPNYSSELNVNALELDDSALYLCASSPGSSYEQYFGPGTRLTVT.

This chain joins TRBV18 and TRBJ2-7; 14 nucleotides line up with TRBD2. The CDR3 runs to 19 residues. CDR1 is KGHSH and CDR2 is LQKENI in the germline V gene. The ends lost 2 bases at V and 9 bases at J; junction bases unmatched: 18. CDR3 in DNA: TGTGCCAGCTCACCAGAGGGACTAGCGGGAGTGGGCTTGCTTACGGGGCAGTACTTC. Its translation is CASSPEGLAGVGLLTGQYF.

This rearrangement joins TRBV24-1 to TRBJ1-5, with unresolved D. Per germline, CDR1 KGHDR and CDR2 SFDVKD. This CDR3 region has 14 residues. Trimming stripped 2 bases from V and 2 bases from J, with 6 bases between. This chain's CDR3 is CATSDYGGNQPQHF. CDR3 sequence (DNA): TGTGCCACCAGTGATTATGGGGGCAATCAGCCCCAGCATTTT.

This chain uses TRBV2 with TRBJ2-2, with TRBD1 identical over 9 bases. Germline V gives CDR1 SNHLY, CDR2 FYNNEI. This CDR3 contains 13 residues. With V trimmed by 4 bases and J by 6 bases, 0 bases remained unmatched. CDR3 sequence (DNA): TGTGCCAGCAGTGGACAGGGGGCCGGGGAGCTGTTTTTT. Translated, it gives CASSGQGAGELFF.

The V gene is TRBV10-3, the J gene TRBJ2-1; D possibly uses TRBD1 or TRBD2 (5 bases each). V was shortened by 3 bases and J by 3 bases, with 12 bases between the two germline ends. The CDR3 totals 15 residues. Looked up from germline, CDR1 is ENHRY and CDR2 is SYGVKD. DNA for the CDR3: TGTGCCATCAGTGACGAGGGAAGGGGCTACAATGAGCAGTTCTTC. This sequence encodes CAISDEGRGYNEQFF.

CDR3 DNA sequence: TGTGCCAGCAGCGACCAGGTACTCGAAGCTTTCTTT. Its translation is CASSDQVLEAFF. The chain uses TRBV6-5 and TRBJ1-1; D ambiguous. Trimming cost V 6 bases and J 8 bases, with 13 bases left between them. The V gene's germline CDR1 is MNHEY and CDR2 SVGAGI. This CDR3 has 12 amino acids.

This clone was picked up a small number of times. The chain couples TRBV24-1 to TRBJ2-1; 7 nucleotides line up with TRBD2. Germline lookup yields CDR1 KGHDR and CDR2 SFDVKD. This CDR3 contains 12 residues. Trimming at V came to 9 bases and at J to 15 bases, leaving 13 bases not matched to a gene. The DNA for the CDR3 is TGTGCCACCCGCGATGGGGGAGGGCCTCCGTTCTTC. Encoded protein: CATRDGGGPPFF.

This sequence joins TRBV4-2 and TRBJ2-1; the match to TRBD2 covers 7 bases. Losses at the gene ends were 4 bases for V and 1 base for J; bases not matched to a gene: 10. The length of the CDR3 is 17 residues. Looked up from germline, CDR1 is LGHNA and CDR2 is YNFKEQ. CDR3 loop: CASSPGGAGKSYNEQFF. For the CDR3, the DNA is TGTGCCAGCAGCCCCGGGGGAGCGGGGAAGTCCTACAATGAGCAGTTCTTC.

The chain combines TRBV4-1 with TRBJ2-6; D unresolved. Germline V lookup: CDR1 MGHRA, CDR2 YSYEKL. The CDR3 loop spans 14 amino acids. V lost 1 base and J 2 bases, leaving 3 bases between the germline ends. The CDR3, as DNA: TGCGCCAGCAGCCAAGGGCCTGGGGCCAACGTCCTGACTTTC. It translates to CASSQGPGANVLTF.

This chain connects TRBV18 to TRBJ1-5; possibly TRBD1 for D (6 bases). The CDR3 totals 14 residues. The germline CDR1 and CDR2 sequences are KGHSH and LQKENI. V was trimmed by 2 bases and J by 7 bases, leaving 12 bases between them. The DNA of the CDR3 is TGTGCCAGCTCACCATCCACAGGGAAGCAGCCCCAGCATTTT. Its translation is CASSPSTGKQPQHF.

About this clone itself: Other nucleotide sequences from this sample produce the same CDR3. This chain links TRBV6-5 with TRBJ1-1, with D unresolved. The germline V gene has CDR1 MNHEY and CDR2 SVGAGI. The length of the CDR3 is 13 residues. Between the trimmed V and J ends, which lost 0 bases and 0 bases, there was a span of 2 bases. CDR3 DNA: TGTGCCAGCAGTTACTCGTTGAACACTGAAGCTTTCTTT. It specifies CASSYSLNTEAFF.

V usage is TRBV3-1 (or the pseudogene TRBV3-2) and J usage is TRBJ2-7; 14 positions agree with TRBD2. With V trimmed by 5 bases and J by 7 bases, 13 bases remained unmatched. This CDR3 is built from 17 residues. Germline V lookup: CDR1 LGHDT, CDR2 YNNKEL (reference sequence). The CDR3 protein is CASSGPGLAGATGEQYF. Written as DNA, the CDR3 is TGTGCCAGCAGCGGACCGGGACTAGCGGGAGCGACGGGGGAGCAGTACTTC.

The V gene is TRBV7-2, the J gene TRBJ2-7; 9 bases are a match to TRBD2. The germline V gene encodes CDR1 SGHTA and CDR2 FQGNSA. J gave up 1 base and V 8 bases, and 6 bases lay outside the gene matches. The CDR3 covers 14 residues. The CDR3 DNA is TGTGCCAGCGCATCTAGCGGGAATTCCTACGAGCAGTACTTC. Its translation is CASASSGNSYEQYF.

This chain connects TRBV5-1 to TRBJ2-1; 10 bases are shared with TRBD1. Germline CDR1 is SGHRS and CDR2 is YFSETQ. After removal of 4 bases from V and 8 bases from J, the junction contained 6 bases not matched to a gene. The CDR3 has 14 residues. The CDR3 loop is CASSLRDRGHEQFF. In DNA, the CDR3 is TGCGCCAGCAGCCTCCGGGACAGGGGACATGAGCAGTTCTTC.